A single sample is the source of the 9 T cell receptor beta chains below, sequenced in a study of cytomegalovirus exposure and HLA in healthy donors. The PCR ran on 60 Vbeta and 13 Jbeta primers. Sequencing was performed with immunoSEQ multiplex PCR; in TCRdb, only in-frame clones are kept and a portion is missing. The sample shows about 160,000 clones, 84% of them seen only once. Sequencing was performed on PBMCs. The source of these receptors is a man aged 25 to 45 in good health and CMV-seronegative.

The chain combines TRBV11-3 with TRBJ1-2; unclear D gene. The germline CDR1 and CDR2 sequences are SGHNT and YENEEA. V lost 4 bases and J lost 0, with 6 bases in between. The CDR3 runs 13 residues. The CDR3 is CASSSNTNYGYTF. The CDR3 DNA reads as TGTGCCAGCAGCTCGAACACTAACTATGGCTACACCTTC.

This clone was counted a few times. V gene TRBV11-1 combines with J gene TRBJ2-1; 8 positions match TRBD2. Trimming at V came to 1 base and at J to 7 bases, leaving 6 bases not matched to a gene. Germline V gene sequence: CDR1 SGHAT, CDR2 FQDESV (reference sequence). This CDR3 is built from 15 residues. CDR3 nucleotide sequence: TGTGCCAGCAGCTTAGTAGGGGCTAGCGGGAATGAGCAGTTCTTC. This translates into CASSLVGASGNEQFF.

The rearrangement uses TRBV19 and TRBJ2-1; 10 bases match TRBD2. CDR3 length: 15 residues. The ends lost 6 bases at V and 5 bases at J; junction bases unmatched: 7. CDR1 is LNHDA, CDR2 SQIVND, per germline (reference sequence). The CDR3 spells CASRPSGSGHNEQFF. The CDR3 DNA is TGTGCCAGTAGACCTAGCGGGAGTGGGCACAATGAGCAGTTCTTC.

The chain is built from TRBV18 and TRBJ2-3; 7 positions agree with TRBD2. V gave up 6 bases and J gave up 2 bases; unmatched junction bases: 11. Germline V gene lookup returns CDR1 KGHSH and CDR2 LQKENI. The CDR3 totals 16 residues. CDR3 in amino acids: CASSGSGAGDTDTQYF. The CDR3 DNA reads as TGTGCCAGCTCCGGCTCCGGGGCGGGAGACACAGATACGCAGTATTTT.

A single count supports this clone. The rearrangement links TRBV9 to TRBJ1-6, with TRBD1 as a possible D gene (6 bases). This CDR3 has 15 residues. V lost 4 bases to trimming and J lost 6 bases, with 14 bases between them. Germline CDR1 SGDLS, CDR2 YYNGEE. Written as DNA, the CDR3 is TGTGCCAGCAGCACCTCCGGACAGCCTAATTCACCCCTCCACTTT. Translating gives CASSTSGQPNSPLHF. Combining the CDR3 with reference TRBV9 and TRBJ1-6 gives the whole variable domain DSGVTQTPKHLITATGQRVTLRCSPRSGDLSVYWYQQSLDQGLQFLIQYYNGEERAKGNILERFSAQQFPDLHSELNLSSLELGDSALYFCASSTSGQPNSPLHFGNGTRLTVT.

The V and J genes are TRBV5-5 and TRBJ1-4; 7 positions match TRBD1. The CDR3 spans 19 residues. Unmatched junction bases numbered 20, after V lost 1 base and J lost 8 bases. The germline V gene encodes CDR1 SGHKS and CDR2 YYEKEE (reference sequence). The CDR3 protein is CASSLSAGTANRATEKLFF. For the CDR3, the DNA is TGTGCCAGCAGCTTGTCGGCTGGGACAGCAAATCGTGCTACCGAAAAACTGTTTTTT.

The CDR3 loop is CASGWATGASYEQYF. CDR3 in DNA: TGTGCCAGTGGATGGGCGACAGGGGCCTCCTACGAGCAGTACTTC. The chain links TRBV19 to TRBJ2-7; TRBD1 matches at 8 bases. The CDR3 is made up of 15 amino acids. Germline V gene sequence: CDR1 LNHDA, CDR2 SQIVND (reference sequence). Losses at the gene ends were 8 bases for V and 0 bases for J; bases not matched to a gene: 9.

The chain links TRBV5-1 to TRBJ2-7; D is undetermined. CDR3 length: 13 residues. Trimming cost V 7 bases and J 4 bases, with 15 bases left between them. CDR1 is SGHRS, CDR2 YFSETQ, per germline. The CDR3 loop reads CASHLAPGYEQYF. CDR3 DNA sequence: TGCGCCAGCCACCTCGCTCCCGGGTACGAGCAGTACTTC.

CDR3 in amino acids: CASSGQWTEAYEQYF. DNA of the CDR3: TGTGCCAGCAGCGGACAATGGACAGAGGCCTACGAGCAGTACTTC. The rearrangement uses TRBV2 and TRBJ2-7; a weak D match, TRBD1 (6 bases). CDR1 is SNHLY and CDR2 is FYNNEI in the germline V gene. Trimming removed 6 bases from V and 2 bases from J, with 17 bases in between. This CDR3 has 15 residues.